The entry that follows covers one T cell receptor beta chain sequence. TCRdb keeps only in-frame clones here, not all; method: immunoSEQ multiplex PCR. The table lists fewer than 4,000 clones, around 70% of them singletons, with 20% to 25% in the top ten. The CDR3 extends over 12 amino acids. Germline values: CDR1 MDHEN, CDR2 SYDVKM. The ends were cut back, 3 bases at V and 4 bases at J, with 6 bases in the middle. This entry belongs to a study of somatic mutations in cytotoxic T cells in rheumatoid arthritis. Sequences were obtained from CD8+ T cells sorted from blood. This clonotype was sampled from an adult with rheumatoid arthritis. J is TRBJ1-1 and V is TRBV28; no clear D gene. CDR3 sequence (DNA): TGTGCCAGCAGTTTCCCGGCCACTGAAGCTTTCTTT. It translates to CASSFPATEAFF. Variable domain in full (rest from reference TRBV28 and TRBJ1-1): DVKVTQSSRYLVKRTGEKVFLECVQDMDHENMFWYRQDPGLGLRLIYFSYDVKMKEKGDIPEGYSVSREKKERFSLILESASTNQTSMYLCASSFPATEAFFGQGTRLTVV.